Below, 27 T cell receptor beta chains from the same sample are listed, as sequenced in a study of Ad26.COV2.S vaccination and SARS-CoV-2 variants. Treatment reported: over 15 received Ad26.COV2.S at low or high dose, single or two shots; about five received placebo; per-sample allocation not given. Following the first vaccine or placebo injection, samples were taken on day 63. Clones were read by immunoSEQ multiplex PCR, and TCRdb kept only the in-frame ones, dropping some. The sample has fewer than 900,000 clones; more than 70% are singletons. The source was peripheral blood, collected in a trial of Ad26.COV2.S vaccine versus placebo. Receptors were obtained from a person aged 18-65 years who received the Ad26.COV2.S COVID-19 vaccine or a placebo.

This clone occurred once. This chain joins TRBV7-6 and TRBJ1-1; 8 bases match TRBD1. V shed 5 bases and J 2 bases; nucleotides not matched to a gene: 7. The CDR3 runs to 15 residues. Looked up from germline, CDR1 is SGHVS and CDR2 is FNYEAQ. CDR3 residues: CASSPRTGTNTEAFF. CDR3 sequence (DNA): TGTGCCAGCAGCCCGCGGACAGGGACTAACACTGAAGCTTTCTTT.

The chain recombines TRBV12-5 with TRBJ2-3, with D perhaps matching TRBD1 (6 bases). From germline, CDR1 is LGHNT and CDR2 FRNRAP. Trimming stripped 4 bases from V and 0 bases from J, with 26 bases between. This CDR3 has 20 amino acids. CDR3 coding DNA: TGTGCTAGTGGTTCCAGCCAGGGGTTTTCGAAAAGCCCCAGCACAGATACGCAGTATTTT. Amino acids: CASGSSQGFSKSPSTDTQYF.

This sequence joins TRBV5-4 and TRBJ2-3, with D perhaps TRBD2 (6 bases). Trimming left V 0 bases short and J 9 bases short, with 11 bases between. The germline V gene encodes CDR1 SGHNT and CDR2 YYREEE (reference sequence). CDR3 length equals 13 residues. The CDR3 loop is CASSLVGDSTQYF. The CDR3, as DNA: TGTGCCAGCAGCTTGGTAGGGGACTCCACGCAGTATTTT. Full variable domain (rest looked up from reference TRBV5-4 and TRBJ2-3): ETGVTQSPTHLIKTRGQQVTLRCSSQSGHNTVSWYQQALGQGPQFIFQYYREEENGRGNFPPRFSGLQFPNYSSELNVNALELDDSALYLCASSLVGDSTQYFGPGTRLTVL.

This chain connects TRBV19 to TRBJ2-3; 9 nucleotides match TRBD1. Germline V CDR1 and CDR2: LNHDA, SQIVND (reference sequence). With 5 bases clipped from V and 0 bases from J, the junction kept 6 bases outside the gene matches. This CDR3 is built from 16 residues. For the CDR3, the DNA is TGTGCCAGTAGTGTACAGGGGGCGCCGAGCACAGATACGCAGTATTTT. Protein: CASSVQGAPSTDTQYF.

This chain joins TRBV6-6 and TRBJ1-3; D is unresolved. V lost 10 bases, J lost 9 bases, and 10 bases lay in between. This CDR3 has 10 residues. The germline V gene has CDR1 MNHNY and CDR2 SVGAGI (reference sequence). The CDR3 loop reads CATLSGTIYF. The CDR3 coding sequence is TGTGCCACGTTATCGGGCACCATATATTTT.

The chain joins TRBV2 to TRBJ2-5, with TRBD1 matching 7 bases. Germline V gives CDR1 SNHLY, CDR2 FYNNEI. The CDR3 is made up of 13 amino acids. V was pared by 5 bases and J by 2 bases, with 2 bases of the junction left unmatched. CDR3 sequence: CASSRDRQETQYF. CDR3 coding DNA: TGTGCCAGCAGTAGGGACAGACAAGAGACCCAGTACTTC.

The CDR3 region has the DNA TGCCCAAAGGGGAGTCGGCACGAGCAGTACTTC. Its protein product is CPKGSRHEQYF. J is TRBJ2-7 and V is TRBV20-1, with D tentatively TRBD1 or TRBD2 (5 bases each). The germline gives CDR1 DFQATT, CDR2 SNEGSKA (reference sequence). The length of the CDR3 is 11 residues.

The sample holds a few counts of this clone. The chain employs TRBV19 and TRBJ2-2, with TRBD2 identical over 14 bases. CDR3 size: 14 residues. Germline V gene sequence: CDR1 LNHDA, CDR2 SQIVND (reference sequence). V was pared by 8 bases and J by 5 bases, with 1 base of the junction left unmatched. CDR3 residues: CASRTSGRTGELFF. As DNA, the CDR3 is TGTGCCAGTCGGACTAGCGGGAGGACCGGGGAGCTGTTTTTT.

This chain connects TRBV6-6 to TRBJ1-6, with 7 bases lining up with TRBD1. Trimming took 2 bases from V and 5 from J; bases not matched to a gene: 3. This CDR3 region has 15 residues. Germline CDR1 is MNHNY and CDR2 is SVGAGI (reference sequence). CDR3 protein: CASSYGDRDNSPLHF. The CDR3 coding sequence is TGTGCCAGCAGTTACGGGGACAGAGATAATTCACCCCTCCACTTT.

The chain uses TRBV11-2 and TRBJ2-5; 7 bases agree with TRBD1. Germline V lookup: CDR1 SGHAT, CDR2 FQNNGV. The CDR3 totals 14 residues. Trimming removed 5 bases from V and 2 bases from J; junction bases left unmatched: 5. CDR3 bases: TGTGCCAGCAGCCCAGGGGACAGACAAGAGACCCAGTACTTC. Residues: CASSPGDRQETQYF. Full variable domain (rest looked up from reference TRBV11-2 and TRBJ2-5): EAGVAQSPRYKIIEKRQSVAFWCNPISGHATLYWYQQILGQGPKLLIQFQNNGVVDDSQLPKDRFSAERLKGVDSTLKIQPAKLEDSAVYLCASSPGDRQETQYFGPGTRLLVL.

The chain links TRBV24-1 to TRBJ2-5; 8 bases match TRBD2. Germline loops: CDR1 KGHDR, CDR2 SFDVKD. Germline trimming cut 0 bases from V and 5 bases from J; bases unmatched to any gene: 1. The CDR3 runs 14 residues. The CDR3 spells CATSDLSSGETQYF. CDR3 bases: TGTGCCACCAGTGATTTGTCTAGCGGGGAGACCCAGTACTTC.

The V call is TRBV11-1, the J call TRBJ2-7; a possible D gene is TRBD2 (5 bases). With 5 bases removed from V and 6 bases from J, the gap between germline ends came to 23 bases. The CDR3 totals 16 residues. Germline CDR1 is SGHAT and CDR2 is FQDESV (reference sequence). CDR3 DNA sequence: TGTGCCAGCAGCCCACGGGGTCGGGCTTTACGAATCGAGCAGTACTTC. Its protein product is CASSPRGRALRIEQYF.

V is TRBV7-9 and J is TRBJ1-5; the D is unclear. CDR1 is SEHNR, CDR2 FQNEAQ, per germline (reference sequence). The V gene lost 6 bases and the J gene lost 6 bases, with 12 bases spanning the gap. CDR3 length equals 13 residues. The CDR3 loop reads CASSSKEAQPQHF. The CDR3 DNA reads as TGTGCCAGCAGTAGCAAGGAGGCTCAGCCCCAGCATTTT.

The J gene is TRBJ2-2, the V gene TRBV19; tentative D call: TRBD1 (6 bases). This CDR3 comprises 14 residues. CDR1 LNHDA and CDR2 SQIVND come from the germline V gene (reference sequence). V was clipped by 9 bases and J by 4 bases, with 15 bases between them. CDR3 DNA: TGTGCCAGCCGGGACACCTCGCTCACCGGGGAGCTGTTTTTT. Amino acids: CASRDTSLTGELFF.

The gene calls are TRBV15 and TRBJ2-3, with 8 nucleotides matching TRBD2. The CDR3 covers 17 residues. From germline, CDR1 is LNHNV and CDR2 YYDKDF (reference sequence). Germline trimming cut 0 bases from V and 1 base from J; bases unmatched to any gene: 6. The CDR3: CATSRDHLSGGTDTQYF. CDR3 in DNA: TGTGCCACCAGCAGAGACCATCTTAGCGGGGGCACAGATACGCAGTATTTT. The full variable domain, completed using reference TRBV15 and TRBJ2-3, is DAMVIQNPRYQVTQFGKPVTLSCSQTLNHNVMYWYQQKSSQAPKLLFHYYDKDFNNEADTPDNFQSRRPNTSFCFLDIRSPGLGDTAMYLCATSRDHLSGGTDTQYFGPGTRLTVL.

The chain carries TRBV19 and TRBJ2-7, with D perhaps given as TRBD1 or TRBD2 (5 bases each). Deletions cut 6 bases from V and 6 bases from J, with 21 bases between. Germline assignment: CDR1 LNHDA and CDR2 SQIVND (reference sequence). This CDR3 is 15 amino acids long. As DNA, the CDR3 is TGTGCCAGTAGCCCTCTATTGACCCCAGGGAGCGAGCAGTACTTC. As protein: CASSPLLTPGSEQYF.

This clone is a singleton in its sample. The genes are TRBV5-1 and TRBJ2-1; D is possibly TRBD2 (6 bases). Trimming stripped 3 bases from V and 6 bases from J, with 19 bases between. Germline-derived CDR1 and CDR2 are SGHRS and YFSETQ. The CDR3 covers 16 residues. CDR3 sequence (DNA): TGCGCCAGCAGCTCGGAGGTCGGGGGTCTTGGCAATGAGCAGTTCTTC. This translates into CASSSEVGGLGNEQFF.

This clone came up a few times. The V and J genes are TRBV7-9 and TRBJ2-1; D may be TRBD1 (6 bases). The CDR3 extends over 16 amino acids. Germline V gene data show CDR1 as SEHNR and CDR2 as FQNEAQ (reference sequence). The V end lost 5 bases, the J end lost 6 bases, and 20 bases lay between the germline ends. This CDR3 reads CASSLTGLYGANEQFF. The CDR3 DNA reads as TGTGCCAGCAGCCTGACAGGTTTGTATGGAGCCAATGAGCAGTTCTTC.

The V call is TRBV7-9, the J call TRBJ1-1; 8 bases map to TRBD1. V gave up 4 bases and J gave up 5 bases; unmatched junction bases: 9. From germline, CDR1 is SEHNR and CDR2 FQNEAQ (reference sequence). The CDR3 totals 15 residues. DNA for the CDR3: TGTGCCAGCAGCTCCAAGGGACAGGTGGAGACTGAAGCTTTCTTT. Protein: CASSSKGQVETEAFF.

CDR3 coding DNA: TGTGCCAGCAGCCCGACTGAAACTAACACCGGGGAGCTGTTTTTT. Protein product: CASSPTETNTGELFF. V and J are TRBV4-2 and TRBJ2-2; D not certain. Germline CDR1 is LGHNA and CDR2 is YNFKEQ. The CDR3 is 15 residues long. V lost 4 bases and J lost 2, with 11 bases in between.

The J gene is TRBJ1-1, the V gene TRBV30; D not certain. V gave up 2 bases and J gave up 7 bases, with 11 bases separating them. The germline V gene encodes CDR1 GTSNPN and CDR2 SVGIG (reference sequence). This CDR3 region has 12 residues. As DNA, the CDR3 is TGTGCCTGGAGTCCGGGCTCCCTTGAAGCTTTCTTT. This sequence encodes CAWSPGSLEAFF.

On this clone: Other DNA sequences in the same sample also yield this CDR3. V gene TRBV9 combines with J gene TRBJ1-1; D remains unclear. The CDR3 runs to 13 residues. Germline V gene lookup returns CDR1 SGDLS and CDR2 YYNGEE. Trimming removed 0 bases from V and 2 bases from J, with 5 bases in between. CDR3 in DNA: TGTGCCAGCAGCGTAGCCCTAAACACTGAAGCTTTCTTT. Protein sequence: CASSVALNTEAFF. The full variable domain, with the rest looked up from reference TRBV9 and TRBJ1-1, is DSGVTQTPKHLITATGQRVTLRCSPRSGDLSVYWYQQSLDQGLQFLIQYYNGEERAKGNILERFSAQQFPDLHSELNLSSLELGDSALYFCASSVALNTEAFFGQGTRLTVV.

The DNA of the CDR3 is TGTGCCAGCTCACCCATAACAGGGGGCTATGAGCAGTTCTTC. It is translated as CASSPITGGYEQFF. The V and J genes are TRBV18 and TRBJ2-1, with TRBD1 matching 9 bases. The CDR3 runs 14 residues. Germline lookup yields CDR1 KGHSH and CDR2 LQKENI. Trimming at V came to 3 bases and at J to 8 bases, leaving 5 bases not matched to a gene.

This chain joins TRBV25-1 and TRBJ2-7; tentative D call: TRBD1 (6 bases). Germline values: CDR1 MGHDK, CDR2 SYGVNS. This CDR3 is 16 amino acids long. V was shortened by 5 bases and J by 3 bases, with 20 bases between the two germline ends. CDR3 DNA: TGTGCCAGCAGTCCCCACGGGACAACGCACGTCTACGAGCAGTACTTC. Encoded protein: CASSPHGTTHVYEQYF.

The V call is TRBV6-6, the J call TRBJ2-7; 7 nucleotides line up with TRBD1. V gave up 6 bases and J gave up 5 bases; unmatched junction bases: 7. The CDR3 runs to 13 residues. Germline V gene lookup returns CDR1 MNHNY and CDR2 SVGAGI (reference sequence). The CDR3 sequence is CASSRDSPHEQYF. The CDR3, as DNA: TGTGCCAGCAGCCGGGACAGCCCCCACGAGCAGTACTTC.

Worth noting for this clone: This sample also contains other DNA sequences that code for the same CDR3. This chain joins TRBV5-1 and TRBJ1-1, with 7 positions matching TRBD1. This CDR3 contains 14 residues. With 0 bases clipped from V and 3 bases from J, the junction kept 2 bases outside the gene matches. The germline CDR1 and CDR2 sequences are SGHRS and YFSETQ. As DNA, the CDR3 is TGCGCCAGCAGCTTGGTAACAGGGGACACTGAAGCTTTCTTT. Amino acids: CASSLVTGDTEAFF.

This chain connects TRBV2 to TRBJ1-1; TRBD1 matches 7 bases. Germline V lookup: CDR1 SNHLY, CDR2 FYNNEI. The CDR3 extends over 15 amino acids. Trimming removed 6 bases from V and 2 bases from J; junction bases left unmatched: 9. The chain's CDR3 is CASRVEEGANTEAFF. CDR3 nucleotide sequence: TGTGCCAGCAGGGTTGAGGAGGGGGCCAACACTGAAGCTTTCTTT.